Below, one T cell receptor (beta chain) is given with its context. This clonotype has at least ten counts. Its antigen remains undetermined. Within one base of it there is no much larger clone, and no base qualities were kept. Sequencing was carried out with an Illumina HiSeq 1500. TCRdb handled the public reads itself, with Q25 trimming in fastp and clone calling in MiXCR, and kept productive beta chains. Entries are consolidated by CDR3 protein sequence, retaining the most common genes and DNA. This sample comprises about 200,000 distinct CDR3 sequences, 8% to 10% of them detected only once. The top ten hold about 4.2% of the sample. V is pruned by 4 bases and J by 0 bases, leaving 7 bases of the junction without a gene match. CDR1 is given as SGHRS and CDR2 as YFSETQ, both from the germline V gene. CDR3 length: 16 amino acids, cysteine to phenylalanine. Of the read, only the CDR3 DNA is kept; its 48 bases are in frame from base 1.

The sample is drawn from a study of T cell repertoires in cytomegalovirus infection (dated by TCRdb to between 2018 and 2021). Regarding the study in general: The HLA type of each donor mattered for the analysis, because public TCR beta signatures pointed to carriage of CMV infection along with the matching HLA type. Results the study describes overall, beyond this receptor: Carriers of CMV infection plus the relevant HLA type were discriminated by the cumulative frequency of public TCR beta family members in the study cohort and in an independent roughly 350-donor cohort. The ex vivo response was dominated by HLA-C-restricted CMV-specific TCR beta clonotypes, and the single most frequent clonotype in two of eight donors was supplied by these HLA-C-restricted clonotypes.

The chain is made from TRBV5-1 and TRBJ2-1, and TRBD2 matches 7 of the central bases. Material: PBMCs. This TCR was sampled from a human donor in good health (CMV status not recorded). Some clones in this sample may be carry-over from other donors' samples. The CDR3 in this case is CASSLSSGSSYNEQFF. The DNA is TGCGCCAGCAGCCTTTCTAGCGGTAGCTCCTACAATGAGCAGTTCTTC. Extended through the reference TRBV5-1 and TRBJ2-1 proteins, this CDR3 yields the full variable domain: KAGVTQTPRYLIKTRGQQVTLSCSPISGHRSVSWYQQTPGQGLQFLFEYFSETQRNKGNFPGRFSGRQFSNSRSEMNVSTLELGDSALYLCASSLSSGSSYNEQFFGPGTRLTVL.